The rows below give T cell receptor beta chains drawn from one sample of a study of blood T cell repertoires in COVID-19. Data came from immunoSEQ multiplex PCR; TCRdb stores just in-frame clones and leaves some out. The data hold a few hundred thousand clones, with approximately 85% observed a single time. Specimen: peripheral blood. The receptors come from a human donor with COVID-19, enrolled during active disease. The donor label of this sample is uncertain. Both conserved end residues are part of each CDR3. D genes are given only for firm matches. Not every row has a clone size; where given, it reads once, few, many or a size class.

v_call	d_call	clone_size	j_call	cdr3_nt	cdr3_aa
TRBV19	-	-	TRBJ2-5	TGTGCCAGTAGTATAATCGGGGTTGGGGAGACCCAGTACTTC	CASSIIGVGETQYF
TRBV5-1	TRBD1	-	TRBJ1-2	TGCGCCAGCAGCTTGAGGTCAGGGGGCGCCGGGGATGGCTACACCTTC	CASSLRSGGAGDGYTF
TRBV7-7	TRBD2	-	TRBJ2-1	TGTGCTAGCAGCCATGCGGGGACTAGCGGGCCAGGCCAGTTCTTC	CASSHAGTSGPGQFF
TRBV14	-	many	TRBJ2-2	TGTGCCAGCAGCCAAGAGCGGCCTGTCTCCGGGGAGCTGTTTTTT	CASSQERPVSGELFF
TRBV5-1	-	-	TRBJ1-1	TGCGCCAGCAGCGTTACAGGGAGGAACACTGAAGCTTTCTTT	CASSVTGRNTEAFF
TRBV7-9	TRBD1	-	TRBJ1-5	TGTGCCAGCAGCCCCCAGCCGGGACAGGGTAGAAGCAATCAGCCCCAGCATTTT	CASSPQPGQGRSNQPQHF
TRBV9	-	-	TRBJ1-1	TGTGCCAGCAGCGTAGGGGGAGGGTTTGACACTGAAGCTTTCTTT	CASSVGGGFDTEAFF
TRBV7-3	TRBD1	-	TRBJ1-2	TGTGCCAGCAGCTTGGACAGGGGCTATGGCTACACCTTC	CASSLDRGYGYTF
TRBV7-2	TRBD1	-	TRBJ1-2	TGTGCCAGCAGCCCAGGGGGACAGGGGGCCAGGGGCTACACCTTC	CASSPGGQGARGYTF
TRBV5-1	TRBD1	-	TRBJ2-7	TGCGCCAGCAAACAGGGGAATCACGAGCAGTACTTC	CASKQGNHEQYF
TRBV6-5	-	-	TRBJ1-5	TGTGCCAGCAGCTCAGGATCGGCCCAGCATTTT	CASSSGSAQHF
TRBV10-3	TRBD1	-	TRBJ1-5	TGTGCCATCAGTGGTGGACAGGGGGCAGGGAATCAGCCCCAGCATTTT	CAISGGQGAGNQPQHF
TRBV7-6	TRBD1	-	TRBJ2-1	TGTGCCAGCAGCTTTATCGGCCAGGGGGCCTACAATGAGCAGTTCTTC	CASSFIGQGAYNEQFF
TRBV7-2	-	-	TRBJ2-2	TGTGCCAGCAGCTTAGGACCAGGGAACACCGGGGAGCTGTTTTTT	CASSLGPGNTGELFF
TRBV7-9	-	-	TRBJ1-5	TGTGCCAGCAGCTCAGGTATGGGTAGCAATCAGCCCCAGCATTTT	CASSSGMGSNQPQHF
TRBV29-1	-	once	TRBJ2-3	TGCAGCGTTGCGATTAGCCGAAGCACAGATACGCAGTATTTT	CSVAISRSTDTQYF
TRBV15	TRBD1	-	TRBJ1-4	TGTGCCACCAGCAGAGATGAAACAGGGGGTGGTAATGAAAAACTGTTTTTT	CATSRDETGGGNEKLFF
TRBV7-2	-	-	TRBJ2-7	TGTGCCAGCAGCCTCTTGGGGGCCGAGCAGTACTTC	CASSLLGAEQYF
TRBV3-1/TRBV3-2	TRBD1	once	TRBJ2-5	TGTGCCAGCAGCCAAGCAGGGGGAGAGACCCAGTACTTC	CASSQAGGETQYF
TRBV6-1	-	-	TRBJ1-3	TGTGCCAGCAGTGACGGACACGTCCGAGTCTCTGGAAACACCATATATTTT	CASSDGHVRVSGNTIYF
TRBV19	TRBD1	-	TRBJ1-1	TGTGCCAGTAGTATAAGGGCAGGGGGAAGTTTGACTGAAGCTTTCTTT	CASSIRAGGSLTEAFF
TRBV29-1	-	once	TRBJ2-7	TGCAGCGTGGCAGGACCGGACACCACCTACGAGCAGTACTTC	CSVAGPDTTYEQYF
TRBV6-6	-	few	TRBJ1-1	TGTGCCAGCACGGGGAACACTGAAGCTTTCTTT	CASTGNTEAFF
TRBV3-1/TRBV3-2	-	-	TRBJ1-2	TGTGCCAGCAGCCAAGGGGGAGTGTACGTCTATGGCTACACCTTC	CASSQGGVYVYGYTF
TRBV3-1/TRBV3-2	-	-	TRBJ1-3	TGTGCCAGCAGCCTGGGCGCCGGGAACTCTGGAAACACCATATATTTT	CASSLGAGNSGNTIYF
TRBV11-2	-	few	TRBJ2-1	TGTGCCAGCAGCCGCTGGACTAATGAGCAGTTCTTC	CASSRWTNEQFF
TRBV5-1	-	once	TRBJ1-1	TGCGCCAGCAGCTTGGCCCCGCCGAGTAGCGCTGAAGCTTTCTTT	CASSLAPPSSAEAFF
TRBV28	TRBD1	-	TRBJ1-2	TGTGCCAGCACCATCGGACAGGATGGGATCCGTTATGGCTACACCTTC	CASTIGQDGIRYGYTF
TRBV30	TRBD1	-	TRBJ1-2	TGTGCCTGGAGTTCAGGGGGCCGTAGGGGCTACACCTTC	CAWSSGGRRGYTF
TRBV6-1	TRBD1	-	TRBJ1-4	TGTGCCAGCAGTGTCATAGGGACAGGGGCGACCTCTAATGAAAAACTGTTTTTT	CASSVIGTGATSNEKLFF
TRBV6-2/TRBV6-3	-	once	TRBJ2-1	TGTGCCAGCAGTTTCGTTGGCGGGGCTCACAATGAGCAGTTCTTC	CASSFVGGAHNEQFF
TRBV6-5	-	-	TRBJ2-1	TGTGCCAGCCTCTTATTCGGGGGAGGTAGGAATGAGCAGTTCTTC	CASLLFGGGRNEQFF
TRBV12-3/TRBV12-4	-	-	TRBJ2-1	TGTGCCAGCAGCAGGGCCGGGAATGAGCAGTTCTTC	CASSRAGNEQFF
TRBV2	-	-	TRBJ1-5	TGTGCCAGCACCGGGACTTCCCTTCAGCCCCAGCATTTT	CASTGTSLQPQHF
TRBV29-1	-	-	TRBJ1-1	TGCAGCGCCGCCCGGGCGGCGGGTGTGAGAACTGAAGCTTTCTTT	CSAARAAGVRTEAFF
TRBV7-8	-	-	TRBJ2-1	TGTGCCAGCAGCCTGAGGTACTCCTACAATGAGCAGTTCTTC	CASSLRYSYNEQFF